The 26 T cell receptor beta chains below all came from one sample that was sequenced in a study of shared clonotypes between healthy human individuals (dated by TCRdb to 2018 to 2020). To prepare the library, the immunoSEQ multiplex PCR assay was applied. Entries here come from immuneACCESS through TCRdb and include only in-frame sequences with V and J called. Some clones fail to appear in such tables; in the studies checked, an unresolved V gene covers under half of the shortfall, and the cause of the remainder is unknown. Present in this sample are around 440,000 clones, roughly three quarters of which were seen just once. Of the sample, 12% falls within the top ten clones. Sequenced sample: PBMCs. The receptors were sampled from a woman aged 40 to 50 in good health. Some clones in this sample may be carry-over from other donors' samples.

This clone was seen a few times. This chain's CDR3 is CASSLVSSAAELFF. The CDR3 nucleotides read TGCGCCAGCAGCTTGGTTTCTAGCGCTGCGGAGCTGTTTTTT. The chain couples TRBV5-1 to TRBJ2-2; a weak D match, TRBD2 (6 bases). Germline lookup yields CDR1 SGHRS and CDR2 YFSETQ. V was clipped by 0 bases and J by 10 bases, with 13 bases between them. The CDR3 contains 14 residues.

This chain connects TRBV2 to TRBJ2-3; no definite D call. V lost 8 bases and J lost 3, with 3 bases in between. Germline assignment: CDR1 SNHLY and CDR2 FYNNEI. The CDR3 runs 10 residues. The CDR3 loop is CASRTDTQYF. The CDR3 DNA reads as TGTGCCAGCCGGACAGATACGCAGTATTTT.

Details on this clone: This specimen includes other DNA sequences encoding the same CDR3. V is TRBV29-1 and J is TRBJ2-1, with 9 bases fitting TRBD1. The germline V gene has CDR1 SQVTM and CDR2 ANQGSEA. This CDR3 has 12 residues. The trim removed 6 bases at V and 10 bases at J, leaving 7 bases unmatched. The CDR3 bases are TGCAGCGTCCCGGGGACAGGGTGGGAGCAGTTCTTC. It encodes CSVPGTGWEQFF.

CDR3 region: CASSVRTGNTEAFF. DNA of the CDR3: TGTGCCAGTAGTGTCAGGACAGGGAACACTGAAGCTTTCTTT. The rearrangement uses TRBV19 and TRBJ1-1, with 7 bases lining up with TRBD1. J was trimmed by 1 base and V by 5 bases; bases with no gene match: 4. CDR3 length: 14 residues. Per the germline V gene, CDR1 is LNHDA and CDR2 is SQIVND (reference sequence).

A few counts support this clone. The CDR3 bases are TGTGCCAGTAGTATAGATCTTGTGGGGAGAGCTTTCTTT. Translating it yields CASSIDLVGRAFF. V usage is TRBV19 and J usage is TRBJ1-1; D is unresolved. V lost 0 bases and J 10 bases, leaving 12 bases between the germline ends. The CDR3 spans 13 residues. The germline gives CDR1 LNHDA, CDR2 SQIVND (reference sequence).

The chain joins TRBV6-1 to TRBJ1-3; TRBD1 aligns across 11 bases. Germline CDR1 and CDR2: MNHNS and SASEGT. The junction had 4 bases not matched to a gene; V was cut back by 2 bases and J by 10 bases. There are 14 residues in the CDR3. CDR3 residues: CASSEPGQGGTIYF. Written as DNA, the CDR3 is TGTGCCAGCAGTGAACCGGGACAGGGGGGGACCATATATTTT.

J is TRBJ2-5 and V is TRBV30; 11 positions match TRBD2. This CDR3 region has 15 residues. Germline values: CDR1 GTSNPN, CDR2 SVGIG (reference sequence). J lost 2 bases, V lost 2 bases, and 4 bases had no gene match. CDR3 in amino acids: CAWSMGLAVQETQYF. CDR3 sequence (DNA): TGTGCCTGGAGTATGGGACTAGCGGTTCAAGAGACCCAGTACTTC.

Comment on this clone: This may be a read error, as it is one base from a much larger clone. The chain couples TRBV18 to TRBJ1-1, with 8 bases lining up with TRBD1. The CDR3 totals 17 residues. Germline V gene lookup returns CDR1 KGHSH and CDR2 LQKENI. The CDR3 is CASSPAPPQGGNTEALF. The CDR3 DNA follows: TGTGCCAGCTCACCAGCCCCTCCACAGGGGGGGAACACTGAAGCTCTCTTT. Combining the CDR3 with reference TRBV18 and TRBJ1-1 gives the whole variable domain NAGVMQNPRHLVRRRGQEARLRCSPMKGHSHVYWYRQLPEEGLKFMVYLQKENIIDESGMPKERFSAEFPKEGPSILRIQQVVRGDSAAYFCASSPAPPQGGNTEALFGQGTRLTVV.

The chain employs TRBV2 and TRBJ1-5; D is uncertain. The germline gives CDR1 SNHLY, CDR2 FYNNEI. The length of the CDR3 is 15 residues. Trimming took 4 bases from V and 0 from J, leaving 10 bases between them. CDR3 nucleotide sequence: TGTGCCAGCAGTGCGGTGGCTTATAGCAATCAGCCCCAGCATTTT. It yields the protein CASSAVAYSNQPQHF.

In this sample, this clone turned up many times. The rearrangement joins TRBV5-1 to TRBJ2-7; D possibly matches TRBD1 or TRBD2 (5 bases each). Germline CDR1 SGHRS, CDR2 YFSETQ. V was trimmed by 0 bases and J by 6 bases, leaving 13 bases between them. The CDR3 is 14 amino acids. As DNA, the CDR3 is TGCGCCAGCAGCTTGGACGGACTGGGGACCGAGCAGTACTTC. Its protein product is CASSLDGLGTEQYF.

This clone was observed a handful of times. The chain is built from TRBV5-1 and TRBJ2-7; 9 positions agree with TRBD2. J was trimmed by 2 bases and V by 3 bases; bases with no gene match: 6. Looked up from germline, CDR1 is SGHRS and CDR2 is YFSETQ. The CDR3 is 15 residues long. The CDR3 nucleotides are TGCGCCAGCAGCTCCAGACTAGCGGCAACCTACGAGCAGTACTTC. Protein: CASSSRLAATYEQYF.

This rearrangement joins TRBV27 to TRBJ2-7; 8 nucleotides agree with TRBD2. In germline, CDR1 is MNHEY, CDR2 SMNVEV (reference sequence). Trimming took 5 bases from V and 2 from J; bases not matched to a gene: 2. This CDR3 is built from 13 residues. CDR3 loop: CASSISGAYEQYF. Written as DNA, the CDR3 is TGTGCCAGCAGTATTAGCGGGGCCTACGAGCAGTACTTC.

This chain joins TRBV6-1 and TRBJ2-5; no firm D call. The CDR3 runs to 13 residues. Germline V gives CDR1 MNHNS, CDR2 SASEGT. Trimming removed 2 bases at V and 5 bases at J, with 9 bases between. In DNA, the CDR3 is TGTGCCAGCAGTGAAACTTACGCGGAGACCCAGTACTTC. Translating it yields CASSETYAETQYF.

CDR3 sequence reads: CASTRGTGGFKNTEAFF. CDR3 in DNA: TGTGCCAGCACGAGGGGGACAGGGGGCTTTAAGAACACTGAAGCTTTCTTT. This chain joins TRBV18 and TRBJ1-1, with 12 bases that match TRBD1. The CDR3 loop spans 17 amino acids. Germline V lookup: CDR1 KGHSH, CDR2 LQKENI. The V and J ends lost 8 bases and 1 base, in that order; junction bases with no gene match: 11.

The chain is built from TRBV5-1 and TRBJ2-7; TRBD2 aligns across 8 bases. The J segment lost 0 bases and the V segment lost 0 bases, leaving 2 bases of the junction unmatched. The CDR3 loop spans 15 amino acids. The germline V gene has CDR1 SGHRS and CDR2 YFSETQ. The CDR3 region has the DNA TGCGCCAGCAGCTTGGAACTAGCGGCCTCCTACGAGCAGTACTTC. Translated, it gives CASSLELAASYEQYF. Looking up the rest from reference TRBV5-1 and TRBJ2-7 gives the full variable domain: KAGVTQTPRYLIKTRGQQVTLSCSPISGHRSVSWYQQTPGQGLQFLFEYFSETQRNKGNFPGRFSGRQFSNSRSEMNVSTLELGDSALYLCASSLELAASYEQYFGPGTRLTVT.

DNA for the CDR3: TGTGTCTACTCCCCGTCACGTGAGCAGTTCTTC. Translation: CVYSPSREQFF. J is TRBJ2-1 and V is TRBV28; D is uncertain. This CDR3 has 11 residues. Germline CDR1 and CDR2: MDHEN and SYDVKM.

The chain combines TRBV7-2 with TRBJ1-2; tentatively, D is TRBD1 (6 bases). Trimming took off 4 bases at V and 7 bases at J, with 19 bases between the two ends. There are 15 residues in the CDR3. Germline V lookup: CDR1 SGHTA, CDR2 FQGNSA. The CDR3 spells CASSSQGHGAAGYTF. The DNA for the CDR3 is TGTGCCAGCAGCTCCCAGGGGCACGGAGCGGCTGGCTACACCTTC.

The genes are TRBV5-1 and TRBJ2-3; TRBD2 agrees at 15 bases. This CDR3 is built from 23 residues. Germline CDR1 and CDR2: SGHRS and YFSETQ. Trimming at V came to 4 bases and at J to 1 base, leaving 22 bases not matched to a gene. The CDR3 is CASSPIGLAGGHMTSSGTDTQYF. CDR3 nucleotide sequence: TGCGCCAGCAGCCCCATCGGACTAGCGGGAGGGCATATGACAAGCTCCGGCACAGATACGCAGTATTTT. The full variable domain, in which reference TRBV5-1 and TRBJ2-3 provide the parts outside the CDR3, is KAGVTQTPRYLIKTRGQQVTLSCSPISGHRSVSWYQQTPGQGLQFLFEYFSETQRNKGNFPGRFSGRQFSNSRSEMNVSTLELGDSALYLCASSPIGLAGGHMTSSGTDTQYFGPGTRLTVL.

The chain recombines TRBV4-1 with TRBJ1-6, with D perhaps TRBD1 (5 bases). The CDR3 covers 16 residues. The ends were cut back, 0 bases at V and 7 bases at J, with 13 bases in the middle. Germline CDR1 reads MGHRA; CDR2 reads YSYEKL. The CDR3 nucleotides are TGCGCCAGCAGCCAAGATCAGGACACACAGAATTCACCCCTCCACTTT. This translates into CASSQDQDTQNSPLHF.

The chain employs TRBV12-5 and TRBJ2-1; D is unclear. Germline values: CDR1 LGHNT, CDR2 FRNRAP. This CDR3 comprises 13 residues. Deletions cut 4 bases from V and 8 bases from J, with 12 bases between. CDR3 sequence: CASGSSFADEQFF. In nucleotides, the CDR3 is TGTGCTAGTGGTTCCTCATTCGCGGATGAGCAGTTCTTC.

About this clone itself: With only one base between it and a far larger clone, this is likely a read error. The chain employs TRBV2 and TRBJ2-7; a weak D match, TRBD1 (6 bases). The CDR3 loop spans 14 amino acids. CDR1 SNHLY and CDR2 FYNNEI come from the germline V gene. Trimming shortened V by 5 bases and J by 6 bases, and 17 bases separated the two germline ends. The chain's CDR3 is CASSRTGTWGEQYF. CDR3 DNA sequence: TGTGCCAGCAGTAGAACCGGGACATGGGGCGAGCAGTACTTC.

V gene TRBV11-2 combines with J gene TRBJ2-7; D is perhaps TRBD1 or TRBD2 (6 bases each). Germline V gives CDR1 SGHAT, CDR2 FQNNGV. This CDR3 region has 14 residues. The germline V and J ends were trimmed by 5 bases and 6 bases, with 17 bases remaining between them. The CDR3 protein is CASSPRYGGREQYF. The CDR3 DNA reads as TGTGCCAGCAGCCCCAGATATGGGGGGCGCGAGCAGTACTTC.

This clone came up a few times. A much larger clonotype is one base distant, so this may be a read error. V and J are TRBV5-1 and TRBJ2-7; perhaps D is TRBD1 or TRBD2 (5 bases each). Germline V gives CDR1 SGHRS, CDR2 YFSETQ. Trimming pared 7 bases from V and 1 base from J, leaving 12 bases between. CDR3 length: 13 residues. The CDR3 bases are TGCGCCAGCGGCGTGAGGGGTTCCTACGAGCAGTACTTC. Residues: CASGVRGSYEQYF.

This sequence joins TRBV27 and TRBJ2-7; no clear D. The CDR3 extends over 13 amino acids. From germline, CDR1 is MNHEY and CDR2 SMNVEV (reference sequence). Deletions cut 0 bases from V and 6 bases from J, with 9 bases between. In DNA form, the CDR3 reads TGTGCCAGCAGTTTATCCTCCTCCCGCGAGCAGTACTTC. Residues: CASSLSSSREQYF.

The rearrangement uses TRBV27 and TRBJ1-2; 7 bases are shared with TRBD1. The ends lost 3 bases at V and 0 bases at J; junction bases unmatched: 7. The CDR3 extends over 16 amino acids. Germline loops: CDR1 MNHEY, CDR2 SMNVEV (reference sequence). This CDR3 reads CASSLYQGGANYGYTF. Here the CDR3 DNA reads TGTGCCAGCAGTTTGTATCAGGGGGGAGCTAACTATGGCTACACCTTC.

The chain employs TRBV7-3 and TRBJ2-1; TRBD2 agrees at 14 bases. V shed 4 bases and J 8 bases; nucleotides not matched to a gene: 4. CDR3 length: 15 amino acids. Per the germline V gene, CDR1 is SGHTA and CDR2 is FQGTGA. The DNA for the CDR3 is TGTGCCAGCAGCTCCTGGACTAGCGGGAGGTATGAGCAGTTCTTC. Amino acids: CASSSWTSGRYEQFF.